This TCR beta chain derives from a study of blood T cell repertoires in COVID-19 (dated by TCRdb to the early 2020s). Concerning the study at large: Samples from collaborators originated in the United States, Italy and Spain and spanned both the acute and convalescent phases of COVID-19. The repertoires were released in a freely available public database meant as a resource for research on the immune response to SARS-CoV-2. The sample metadata nearly always contained a de-identified subject ID, COVID-19 status, age in years and sex. The samples were drawn from the first 160 participants of the ongoing ImmuneRACE study and from 950 to 1,500 subjects provided by 6 global collaborators. The material from the prospective study consisted of cDNA or gDNA derived from T cells, B-cell-depleted T cells, or PBMCs. Deeply sampled blood TCRbeta repertoires from subjects exposed to, actively infected with, or recovered from COVID-19 were included in the dataset. Where available, HLA class I and class II types were obtained from metadata supplied by the sample provider rather than from assay-based typing.

What the work shows at the level of the full study, not this receptor alone: The quantity of clinical and demographic metadata differed by source and by participant and was supplied without curation.

Notes on this clone: Its antigen remains undetermined. The input lacks base qualities; no much larger clone sits a single base away.

TCRbeta CDR3 regions were amplified from genomic DNA using the immunoSEQ Assay, a bias-controlled multiplex PCR. The paper's data handling went like this. The number of nucleated cells in each sample was estimated by amplification of reference gene primers within the assay. Sequence reads were collapsed and filtered to measure the absolute abundance of every unique TCRbeta CDR3 rearrangement. For each sample, productive Simpson clonality was calculated by taking the square root of Simpson's diversity index across productive rearrangements. TCRdb mirrors the immuneACCESS table, restricted to in-frame sequences. Some clones are absent from its copies; in checked studies, under half trace to an unresolved V gene, and the reason for the others is unknown. V and J calls and clone size come straight from that table; D and trimming were deduced from the DNA. In this sample the table shows about 150,000 clones, 75% to 90% of which occur a single time. The ten largest make up less than 3% of the sample.

Ends trimmed: V by 4 bases, J by 5 bases; bases unmatched to a gene: 7. The cysteine opens and the phenylalanine closes a CDR3 of 14 amino acids. Just CDR3 DNA is preserved here, 42 bases in frame from base 1. The germline V gene encodes CDR1 MGHDK and CDR2 SYGVNS. The collaborating institutions used their own protocols to collect whole blood in K2EDTA tubes. Collaborator samples were shipped for TCRbeta analysis as frozen whole blood, isolated PBMCs, or DNA extracted from either sample type. The chain is encoded by TRBV25-1 joined to TRBJ2-5, with 7 bases matching TRBD1. The TCR sequence derives from a man aged 60 to 75 with active or convalescent COVID-19. Sequencing used peripheral blood. The CDR3 region reads CASSGDSLSETQYF. In nucleotides, the sequence is TGTGCCAGCAGTGGGGACAGTTTGTCGGAGACCCAGTACTTC. The variable domain in full, with residues beyond the CDR3 obtained from the reference TRBV25-1 and TRBJ2-5 genes, is EADIYQTPRYLVIGTGKKITLECSQTMGHDKMYWYQQDPGMELHLIHYSYGVNSTEKGDLSSESTVSRIRTEHFPLTLESARPSHTSQYLCASSGDSLSETQYFGPGTRLLVL.